This T cell receptor beta chain was identified during a study of blood T cell repertoires in COVID-19. The CDR3 runs 14 residues. Trimming at V came to 5 bases and at J to 12 bases, leaving 9 bases not matched to a gene. Per germline, CDR1 LGHDT and CDR2 YNNKEL (reference sequence). Libraries were prepared by immunoSEQ multiplex PCR; TCRdb keeps only in-frame clonotypes and omits some of them. Among about 210,000 clones listed, approximately 85% were seen once. This clone was seen only once. The chain couples TRBV3-1 (or the pseudogene TRBV3-2) to TRBJ2-1, with 11 bases lining up with TRBD1. This TCR was recovered from a woman aged 45 to 65 with active or convalescent COVID-19. Sequencing used peripheral blood. In nucleotides, the CDR3 is TGTGCCAGCAGCGCCGGGACAGGGGGACTCTGGCAGTTCTTC. Translated: CASSAGTGGLWQFF.